The clone carrying this T cell receptor beta chain was observed a handful of times. Its specificity is not known. The entry originates in a study of vaccination and CD4 T cells after COVID-19. Study context: Stimulation of cells relied on overlapping spike peptides derived from SARS-CoV-2, HCoV-NL63, HCoV-OC43 and HCoV-229E.

CDR3 length equals 14 residues. Germline CDR1 DFQATT, CDR2 SNEGSKA (reference sequence). The V gene lost 3 bases and the J gene lost 1 base, with 10 bases spanning the gap. CD4+ T cells that had been cultured provided DNA sequenced with the Oncomine TCR Beta short-read assay. TCRdb reanalysed the PCR reads using MiXCR and keeps one entry per CDR3 protein. This table holds 15,000 or so distinct CDR3 sequences, approximately 36% found once. Treatment defined: approximately 9-day PBMC culture with coronavirus spike peptide pools or control peptides (ViraFEST assay). The receptor comes from a human donor who had recovered from COVID-19. This rearrangement joins TRBV20-1 to TRBJ1-3, with D unclear. The sequenced material came from CD4+ T cells from blood, cultured in vitro. The CDR3 here is CSARDGSSGNTIYF. For the CDR3, the DNA is TGCAGTGCTAGGGACGGTTCTTCTGGAAACACCATATATTTT.